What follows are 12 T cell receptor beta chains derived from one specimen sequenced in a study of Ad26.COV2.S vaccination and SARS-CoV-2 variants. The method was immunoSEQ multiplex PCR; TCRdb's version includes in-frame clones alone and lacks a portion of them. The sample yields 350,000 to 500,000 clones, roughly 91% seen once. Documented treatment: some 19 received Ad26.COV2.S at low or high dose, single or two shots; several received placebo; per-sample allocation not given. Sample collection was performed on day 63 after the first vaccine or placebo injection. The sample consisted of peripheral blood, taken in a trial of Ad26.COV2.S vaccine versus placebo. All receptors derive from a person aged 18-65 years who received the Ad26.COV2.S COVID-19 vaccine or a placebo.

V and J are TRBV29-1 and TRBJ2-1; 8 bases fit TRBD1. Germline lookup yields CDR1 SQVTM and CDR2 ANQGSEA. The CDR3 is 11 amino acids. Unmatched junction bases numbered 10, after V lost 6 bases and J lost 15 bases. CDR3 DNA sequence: TGCAGCGTAGCCGACAGGGGAAGTCTGTTCTTC. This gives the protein CSVADRGSLFF.

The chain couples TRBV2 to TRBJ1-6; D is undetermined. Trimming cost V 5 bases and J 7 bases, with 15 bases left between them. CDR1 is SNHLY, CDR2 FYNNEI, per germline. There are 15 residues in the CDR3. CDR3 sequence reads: CASSSLGGLNSPLHF. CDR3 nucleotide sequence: TGTGCCAGCAGTTCCTTGGGAGGGCTGAATTCACCCCTCCACTTT.

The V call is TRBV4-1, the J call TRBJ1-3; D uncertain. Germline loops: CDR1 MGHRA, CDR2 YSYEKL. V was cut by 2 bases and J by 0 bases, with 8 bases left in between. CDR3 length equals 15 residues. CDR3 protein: CASSQPSSSGNTIYF. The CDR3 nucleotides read TGCGCCAGCAGCCAACCGTCATCCTCTGGAAACACCATATATTTT.

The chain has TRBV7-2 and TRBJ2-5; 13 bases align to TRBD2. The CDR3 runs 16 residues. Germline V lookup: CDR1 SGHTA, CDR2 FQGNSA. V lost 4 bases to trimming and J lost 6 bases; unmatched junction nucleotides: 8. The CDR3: CASSSRTSGSGKTQYF. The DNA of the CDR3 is TGTGCCAGCAGCTCAAGGACTAGCGGGAGCGGAAAGACCCAGTACTTC.

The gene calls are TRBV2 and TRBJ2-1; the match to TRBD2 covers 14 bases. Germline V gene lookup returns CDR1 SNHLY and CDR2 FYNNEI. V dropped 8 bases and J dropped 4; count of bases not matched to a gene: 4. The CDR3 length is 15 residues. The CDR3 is CASWGLAGDYNEQFF. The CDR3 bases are TGTGCCAGCTGGGGACTAGCGGGGGATTACAATGAGCAGTTCTTC.

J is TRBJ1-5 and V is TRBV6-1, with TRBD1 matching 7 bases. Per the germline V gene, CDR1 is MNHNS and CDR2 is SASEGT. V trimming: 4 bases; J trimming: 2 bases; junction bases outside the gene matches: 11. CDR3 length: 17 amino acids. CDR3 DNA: TGTGCCAGCAGTGCAAGACAGGGTGATTTTGGCAATCAGCCCCAGCATTTT. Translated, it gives CASSARQGDFGNQPQHF.

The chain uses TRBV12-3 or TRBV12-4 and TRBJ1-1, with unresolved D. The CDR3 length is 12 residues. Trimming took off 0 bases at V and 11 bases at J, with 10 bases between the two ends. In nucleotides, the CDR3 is TGTGCCAGCAGTTTAGCGCCTCTAACGGCTTTCTTT. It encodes CASSLAPLTAFF.

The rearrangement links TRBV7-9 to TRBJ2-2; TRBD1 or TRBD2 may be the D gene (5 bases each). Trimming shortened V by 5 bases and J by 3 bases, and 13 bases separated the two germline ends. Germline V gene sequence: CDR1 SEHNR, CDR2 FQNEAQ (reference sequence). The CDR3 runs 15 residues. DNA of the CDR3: TGTGCCAGCAGCCTACTGGGGGTTGACACCGGGGAGCTGTTTTTT. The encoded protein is CASSLLGVDTGELFF. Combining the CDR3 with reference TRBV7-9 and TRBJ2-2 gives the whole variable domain DTGVSQNPRHKITKRGQNVTFRCDPISEHNRLYWYRQTLGQGPEFLTYFQNEAQLEKSRLLSDRFSAERPKGSFSTLEIQRTEQGDSAMYLCASSLLGVDTGELFFGEGSRLTVL.

CDR3 amino acids: CASSIIFGDYHEQYF. The CDR3 coding sequence is TGTGCCAGTAGTATTATCTTCGGAGACTACCACGAGCAGTACTTC. The chain combines TRBV19 with TRBJ2-7; possible D gene TRBD2, 5 bases. This CDR3 is built from 15 residues. V dropped 3 bases and J dropped 5 bases, with 17 bases sitting between them. Germline CDR1 and CDR2: LNHDA and SQIVND (reference sequence).

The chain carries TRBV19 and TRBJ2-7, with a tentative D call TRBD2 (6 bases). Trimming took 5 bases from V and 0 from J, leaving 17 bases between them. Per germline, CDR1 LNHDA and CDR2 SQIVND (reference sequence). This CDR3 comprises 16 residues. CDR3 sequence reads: CASSPFPGESSYEQYF. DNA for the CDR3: TGTGCCAGTAGTCCCTTTCCGGGGGAGAGCTCCTACGAGCAGTACTTC.

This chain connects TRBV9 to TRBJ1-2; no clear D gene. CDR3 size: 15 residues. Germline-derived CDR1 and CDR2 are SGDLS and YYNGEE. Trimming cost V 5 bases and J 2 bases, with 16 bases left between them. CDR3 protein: CASSGYTGTNYGYTF. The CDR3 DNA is TGTGCCAGCAGTGGATACACCGGAACCAACTATGGCTACACCTTC.

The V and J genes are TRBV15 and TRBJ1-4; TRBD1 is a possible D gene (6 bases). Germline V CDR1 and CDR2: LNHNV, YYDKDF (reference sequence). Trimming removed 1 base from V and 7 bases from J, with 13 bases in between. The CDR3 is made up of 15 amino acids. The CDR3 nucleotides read TGTGCCACCAGCAGAGTCGGGGGGGGCGGTGAAAAACTGTTTTTT. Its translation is CATSRVGGGGEKLFF. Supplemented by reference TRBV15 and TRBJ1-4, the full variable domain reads DAMVIQNPRYQVTQFGKPVTLSCSQTLNHNVMYWYQQKSSQAPKLLFHYYDKDFNNEADTPDNFQSRRPNTSFCFLDIRSPGLGDTAMYLCATSRVGGGGEKLFFGSGTQLSVL.